This T cell receptor beta chain was captured by sequencing in a study of blood T cells in healthy people across ages. The overall study: Template switching picked up about one barcoded beta molecule for each two T cells. Study-wide results and caveats: The unsorted PBMCs prevented any conclusive comparison of naive versus antigen-experienced cells. Higher diversity and more naive CD4+ cells were features of long-lived donors, compared to aged donors. Per-million-T-cell TCR beta diversity fell roughly linearly with age.

On this clonotype itself: Its antigen is undetermined.

With a J-beta primer mix and a sample-barcoded 5' primer, a second PCR ran about 7 to 12 cycles. TCRdb re-analysed the 5' RACE reads in MiXCR, keeping a single row per CDR3 protein. The sample lists 350,000 to 450,000 distinct CDR3 sequences; about 49% were seen once. The V segment lost 7 bases and the J segment 4 bases; nucleotides outside the gene matches: 14. This CDR3 has 15 residues. The germline CDR1 and CDR2 sequences are SQVTM and ANQGSEA. This clonotype originated in a man aged 55-75 years in good health. This chain joins TRBV29-1 and TRBJ2-3, with 7 nucleotides matching TRBD1. The source material was blood. For the CDR3, the DNA is TGCAGCGCAACGCCAGTGAGGGGGCAAGCAGATACGCAGTATTTT. This gives the protein CSATPVRGQADTQYF.